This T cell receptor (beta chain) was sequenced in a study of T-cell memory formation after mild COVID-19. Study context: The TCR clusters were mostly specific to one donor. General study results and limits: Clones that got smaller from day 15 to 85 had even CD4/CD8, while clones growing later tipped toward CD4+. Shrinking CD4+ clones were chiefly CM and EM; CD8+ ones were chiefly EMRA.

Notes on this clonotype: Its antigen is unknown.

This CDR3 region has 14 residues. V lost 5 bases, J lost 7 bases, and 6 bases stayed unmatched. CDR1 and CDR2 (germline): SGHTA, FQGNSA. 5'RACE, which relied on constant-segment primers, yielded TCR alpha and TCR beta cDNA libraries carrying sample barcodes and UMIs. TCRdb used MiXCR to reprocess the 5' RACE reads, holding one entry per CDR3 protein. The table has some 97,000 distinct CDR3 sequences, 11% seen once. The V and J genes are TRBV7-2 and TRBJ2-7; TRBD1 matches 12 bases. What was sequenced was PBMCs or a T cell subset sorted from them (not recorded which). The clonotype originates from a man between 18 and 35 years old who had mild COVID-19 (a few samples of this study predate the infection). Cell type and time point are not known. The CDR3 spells CASSGDRGLREQYF. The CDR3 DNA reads TGTGCCAGCAGCGGGGACAGGGGGCTGAGGGAGCAGTACTTC.